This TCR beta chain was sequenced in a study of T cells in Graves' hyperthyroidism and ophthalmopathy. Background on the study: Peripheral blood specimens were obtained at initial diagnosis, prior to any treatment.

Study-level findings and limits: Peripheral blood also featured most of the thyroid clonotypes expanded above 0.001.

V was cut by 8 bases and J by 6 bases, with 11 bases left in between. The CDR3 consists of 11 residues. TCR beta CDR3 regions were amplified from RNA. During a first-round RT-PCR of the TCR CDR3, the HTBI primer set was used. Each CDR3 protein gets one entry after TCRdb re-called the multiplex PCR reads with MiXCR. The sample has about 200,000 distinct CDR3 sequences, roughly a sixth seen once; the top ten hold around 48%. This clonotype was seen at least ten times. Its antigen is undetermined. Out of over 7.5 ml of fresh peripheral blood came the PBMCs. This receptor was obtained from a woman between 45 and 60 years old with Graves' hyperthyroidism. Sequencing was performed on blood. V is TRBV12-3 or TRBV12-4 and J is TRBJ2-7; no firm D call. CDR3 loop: CASGMGFEQYF. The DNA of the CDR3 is TGTGCCAGCGGGATGGGATTCGAGCAGTACTTC.